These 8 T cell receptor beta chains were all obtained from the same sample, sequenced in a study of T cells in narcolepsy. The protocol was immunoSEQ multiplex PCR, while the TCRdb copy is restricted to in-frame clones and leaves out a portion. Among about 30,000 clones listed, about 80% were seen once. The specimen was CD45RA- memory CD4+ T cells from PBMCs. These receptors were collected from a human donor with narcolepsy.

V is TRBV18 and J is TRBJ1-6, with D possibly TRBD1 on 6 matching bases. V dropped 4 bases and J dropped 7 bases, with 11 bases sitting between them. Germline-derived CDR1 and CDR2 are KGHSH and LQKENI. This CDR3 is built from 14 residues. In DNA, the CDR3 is TGTGCCAGCTCACTGGACAGAATAAATTCACCCCTCCACTTT. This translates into CASSLDRINSPLHF.

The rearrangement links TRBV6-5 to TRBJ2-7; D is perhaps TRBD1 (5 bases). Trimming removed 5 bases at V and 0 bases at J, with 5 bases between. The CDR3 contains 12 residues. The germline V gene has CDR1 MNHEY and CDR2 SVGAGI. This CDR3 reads CASSDSSYEQYF. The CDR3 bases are TGTGCCAGCAGTGACAGCTCCTACGAGCAGTACTTC.

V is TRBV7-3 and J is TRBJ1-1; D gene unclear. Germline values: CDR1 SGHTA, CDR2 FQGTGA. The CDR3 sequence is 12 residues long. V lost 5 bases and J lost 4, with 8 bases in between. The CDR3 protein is CASSSSITEAFF. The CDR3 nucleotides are TGTGCCAGCAGCAGCTCGATCACTGAAGCTTTCTTT.

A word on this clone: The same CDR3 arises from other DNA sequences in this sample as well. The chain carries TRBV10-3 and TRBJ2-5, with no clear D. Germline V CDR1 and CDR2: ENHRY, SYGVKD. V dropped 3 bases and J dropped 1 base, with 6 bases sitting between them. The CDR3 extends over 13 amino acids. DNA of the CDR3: TGTGCCATCAGTGACGGGCTCCAAGAGACCCAGTACTTC. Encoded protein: CAISDGLQETQYF.

DNA of the CDR3: TGTGCCAGCAGGCCGGGACAGGGCTACGAGCAGTACTTC. As protein: CASRPGQGYEQYF. This chain joins TRBV6-5 and TRBJ2-7, with 9 bases lining up with TRBD1. Germline V gene data show CDR1 as MNHEY and CDR2 as SVGAGI. This CDR3 has 13 amino acids. Trimming took 6 bases from V and 3 from J; bases not matched to a gene: 3.

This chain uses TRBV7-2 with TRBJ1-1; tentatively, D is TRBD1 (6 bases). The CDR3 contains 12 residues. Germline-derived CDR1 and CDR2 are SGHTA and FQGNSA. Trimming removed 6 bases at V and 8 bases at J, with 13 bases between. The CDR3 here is CASRPVGTEAFF. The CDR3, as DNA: TGTGCCAGCAGGCCCGTGGGGACAGAAGCTTTCTTT. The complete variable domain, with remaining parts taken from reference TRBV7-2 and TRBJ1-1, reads GAGVSQSPSNKVTEKGKDVELRCDPISGHTALYWYRQSLGQGLEFLIYFQGNSAPDKSGLPSDRFSAERTGGSVSTLTIQRTQQEDSAVYLCASRPVGTEAFFGQGTRLTVV.

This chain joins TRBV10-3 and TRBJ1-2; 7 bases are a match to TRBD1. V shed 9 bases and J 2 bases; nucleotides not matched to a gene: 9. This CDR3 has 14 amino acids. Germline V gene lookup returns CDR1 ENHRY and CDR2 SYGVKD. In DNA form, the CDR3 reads TGTGCCATAACTCAAAAACAGGGGAACTATGGCTACACCTTC. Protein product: CAITQKQGNYGYTF.

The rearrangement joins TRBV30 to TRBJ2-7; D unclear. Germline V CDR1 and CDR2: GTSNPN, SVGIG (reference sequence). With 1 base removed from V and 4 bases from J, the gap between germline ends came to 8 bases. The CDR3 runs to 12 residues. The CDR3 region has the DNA TGTGCCTGGAGTGGAGGCGAGTACGAGCAGTACTTC. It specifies CAWSGGEYEQYF.